Below, 25 T cell receptor beta chains from the same sample are listed, as sequenced in a study of memory CD4+ T cells and cytomegalovirus serostatus. The sort gate was single viable CD3+CD4+CD8-CD45RO+ cells for memory CD4+ T cells. This table comes from immunoSEQ multiplex PCR, and its TCRdb copy is limited to in-frame clones, with some not included. The profile shows about 82,000 clones, over 80% of them singletons. Sequenced: memory CD4+ T cells from blood. The source of these receptors is an adult in good health and CMV-seronegative.

A single count supports this clone. CDR3 amino acids: CASSEQGAIGTQYF. As DNA, the CDR3 is TGTGCCAGCAGTGAGCAGGGAGCGATTGGTACGCAGTATTTT. The rearrangement joins TRBV2 to TRBJ2-3; D tentatively fits TRBD1 or TRBD2 (5 bases each). The CDR3 runs to 14 residues. Germline V gene lookup returns CDR1 SNHLY and CDR2 FYNNEI. V lost 3 bases, J lost 8 bases, and 15 bases lay in between.

The V call is TRBV5-1, the J call TRBJ2-3; no clear D gene. The CDR3 is 15 residues long. V was shortened by 0 bases and J by 0 bases, with 8 bases between the two germline ends. Germline V gene data show CDR1 as SGHRS and CDR2 as YFSETQ. In DNA, the CDR3 is TGCGCCAGCAGCTTGGACAGTCCTAGCACAGATACGCAGTATTTT. Its translation is CASSLDSPSTDTQYF.

The chain employs TRBV10-3 and TRBJ1-1, with D maybe TRBD1 (6 bases). The CDR3 extends over 14 amino acids. The germline gives CDR1 ENHRY, CDR2 SYGVKD. V lost 0 bases to trimming and J lost 7 bases, with 12 bases between them. The CDR3: CAISESGGAREAFF. The CDR3 DNA follows: TGTGCCATCAGTGAGTCGGGGGGGGCGCGTGAAGCTTTCTTT.

The genes are TRBV5-1 and TRBJ2-7; the match to TRBD1 covers 10 bases. The CDR3 is made up of 13 amino acids. V lost 4 bases, J lost 3 bases, and 1 base stayed unmatched. CDR1 and CDR2 (germline): SGHRS, YFSETQ. In DNA form, the CDR3 reads TGCGCCAGCAGCAGGGACAGGGGCTACGAGCAGTACTTC. Translating it yields CASSRDRGYEQYF.

The chain carries TRBV18 and TRBJ2-5; a possible D gene is TRBD2 (7 bases). V was clipped by 5 bases and J by 5 bases, with 21 bases between them. The CDR3 runs to 16 residues. Per germline, CDR1 KGHSH and CDR2 LQKENI. CDR3 sequence (DNA): TGTGCCAGCTCAGACCAGAAGTTACAGGGAGGGGAGACCCAGTACTTC. Translated: CASSDQKLQGGETQYF.

The J gene is TRBJ1-1, the V gene TRBV5-1, with a weak D call TRBD1 (5 bases). The CDR3 runs 14 residues. V dropped 4 bases and J dropped 1 base, with 11 bases sitting between them. Germline-derived CDR1 and CDR2 are SGHRS and YFSETQ. The CDR3 is CASSLWGGNTEAFF. As DNA, the CDR3 is TGCGCCAGCAGCCTATGGGGGGGGAACACTGAAGCTTTCTTT.

This chain links TRBV5-6 with TRBJ1-2, with D tentatively TRBD1 (5 bases). The CDR3 is 13 amino acids. The germline V and J ends were trimmed by 5 bases and 5 bases, with 13 bases remaining between them. Germline V CDR1 and CDR2: SGHDT, YYEEEE. The CDR3 reads CASSLDRSYGYTF. CDR3 DNA sequence: TGTGCCAGCAGTCTAGACAGATCTTATGGCTACACCTTC.

The chain couples TRBV15 to TRBJ2-7; D gene unclear. Trimming shortened V by 1 base and J by 0 bases, and 10 bases separated the two germline ends. The CDR3 is 15 amino acids. Germline V gives CDR1 LNHNV, CDR2 YYDKDF (reference sequence). CDR3 sequence: CATSRGDYGSYEQYF. The DNA of the CDR3 is TGTGCCACCAGCAGAGGCGATTACGGCTCCTACGAGCAGTACTTC. Drawing the rest from reference TRBV15 and TRBJ2-7, the complete variable domain is DAMVIQNPRYQVTQFGKPVTLSCSQTLNHNVMYWYQQKSSQAPKLLFHYYDKDFNNEADTPDNFQSRRPNTSFCFLDIRSPGLGDTAMYLCATSRGDYGSYEQYFGPGTRLTVT.

CDR3 residues: CASSLVRVVATQYF. Here the CDR3 DNA reads TGTGCCAGCAGCTTGGTCAGGGTGGTGGCGACCCAGTACTTC. The chain employs TRBV5-8 and TRBJ2-5, with TRBD1 as a possible D gene (5 bases). Trimming stripped 0 bases from V and 7 bases from J, with 13 bases between. The CDR3 loop spans 14 amino acids. Germline-derived CDR1 and CDR2 are SGHTS and YDEGEE.

The V gene is TRBV7-9, the J gene TRBJ1-6; no clear D gene. Between the trimmed V and J ends, which lost 3 bases and 9 bases, there was a span of 15 bases. CDR3 size: 15 residues. Germline CDR1 SEHNR, CDR2 FQNEAQ (reference sequence). The DNA for the CDR3 is TGTGCCAGCAGCTTGGCGAATCTATTGGGTTCACCCCTCCACTTT. Translated, it gives CASSLANLLGSPLHF.

The chain combines TRBV6-5 with TRBJ1-2, with D hard to call. Germline values: CDR1 MNHEY, CDR2 SVGAGI. V was cut by 4 bases and J by 7 bases, with 10 bases left in between. The CDR3 contains 12 residues. The CDR3, as DNA: TGTGCCAGCAGTTCGAAGGTAGCTGGCTACACCTTC. It encodes CASSSKVAGYTF.

The chain recombines TRBV7-9 with TRBJ2-7, with 7 bases identical to TRBD1. Germline assignment: CDR1 SEHNR and CDR2 FQNEAQ (reference sequence). The CDR3 spans 15 residues. V shed 4 bases, J shed 3 bases, and the junction held 9 bases outside the gene matches. The CDR3 nucleotides are TGTGCCAGCAGCTCAATTGGACAGGCCAACTACGAGCAGTACTTC. As protein: CASSSIGQANYEQYF.

The chain is built from TRBV25-1 and TRBJ2-2; TRBD1 matches at 8 bases. This CDR3 has 18 residues. The J segment lost 4 bases and the V segment lost 1 base, leaving 11 bases of the junction unmatched. The V gene's germline CDR1 is MGHDK and CDR2 SYGVNS. CDR3 in amino acids: CASSESQGATGVTGELFF. Here the CDR3 DNA reads TGTGCCAGCAGTGAATCCCAGGGGGCAACAGGAGTCACCGGGGAGCTGTTTTTT. The full variable domain, in which reference TRBV25-1 and TRBJ2-2 provide the parts outside the CDR3, is EADIYQTPRYLVIGTGKKITLECSQTMGHDKMYWYQQDPGMELHLIHYSYGVNSTEKGDLSSESTVSRIRTEHFPLTLESARPSHTSQYLCASSESQGATGVTGELFFGEGSRLTVL.

V gene TRBV27 combines with J gene TRBJ2-3; maybe TRBD2 (6 bases). V dropped 11 bases and J dropped 0 bases, with 18 bases sitting between them. From germline, CDR1 is MNHEY and CDR2 SMNVEV (reference sequence). The CDR3 extends over 15 amino acids. CDR3 bases: TGTGCCGTCCGCGAGACTAGTGCGAGCACAGATACGCAGTATTTT. As protein: CAVRETSASTDTQYF.

The rearrangement joins TRBV30 to TRBJ1-1; 11 nucleotides align to TRBD1. After removal of 5 bases from V and 5 bases from J, the junction contained 4 bases not matched to a gene. Germline CDR1 GTSNPN, CDR2 SVGIG (reference sequence). The CDR3 totals 13 residues. CDR3 bases: TGTGCCTGGGGCCGGGACAGGGGGACTGAAGCTTTCTTT. As protein: CAWGRDRGTEAFF.

The V gene is TRBV7-2, the J gene TRBJ1-2; the D is unclear. In germline, CDR1 is SGHTA, CDR2 FQGNSA. The CDR3 is 13 amino acids. Trimming pared 4 bases from V and 3 bases from J, leaving 9 bases between. The CDR3 DNA is TGTGCCAGCAGCTGGCAGGAGGACTATGGCTACACCTTC. This codes for CASSWQEDYGYTF.

The rearrangement uses TRBV30 and TRBJ1-6, with a tentative D call TRBD1 (5 bases). This CDR3 comprises 14 residues. V lost 7 bases, J lost 7 bases, and 17 bases lay in between. Germline V gives CDR1 GTSNPN, CDR2 SVGIG (reference sequence). The CDR3 DNA reads as TGTGCCTTTCATCGGGACGACTGGAATTCACCCCTCCACTTT. Protein: CAFHRDDWNSPLHF.

The chain recombines TRBV6-6 with TRBJ1-2; 9 bases line up with TRBD1. CDR1 MNHNY and CDR2 SVGAGI come from the germline V gene (reference sequence). J was trimmed by 7 bases and V by 6 bases; bases with no gene match: 9. This CDR3 has 14 residues. The CDR3 loop reads CASSLIETGGGYTF. CDR3 nucleotide sequence: TGTGCCAGCAGCCTGATCGAGACAGGGGGTGGCTACACCTTC.

The chain recombines TRBV27 with TRBJ2-5; 10 bases align to TRBD2. This CDR3 contains 15 residues. V trimming: 2 bases; J trimming: 5 bases; junction bases outside the gene matches: 5. Germline assignment: CDR1 MNHEY and CDR2 SMNVEV (reference sequence). Here the CDR3 DNA reads TGTGCCAGCAGTTTAAAGCGGGGGGGCCGGGAGACCCAGTACTTC. The encoded protein is CASSLKRGGRETQYF.

This chain links TRBV7-9 with TRBJ2-5; D assignment may be TRBD1 or TRBD2 (5 bases each). Germline CDR1 is SEHNR and CDR2 is FQNEAQ (reference sequence). The CDR3 is 14 amino acids. The V and J ends lost 2 bases and 4 bases respectively, with 11 bases between them. CDR3 loop: CASSLYGAPETQYF. DNA for the CDR3: TGTGCCAGCAGCTTATACGGGGCCCCAGAGACCCAGTACTTC.

The chain carries TRBV11-2 and TRBJ1-6; D not certain. From germline, CDR1 is SGHAT and CDR2 FQNNGV. The V and J ends lost 1 base and 6 bases respectively, with 4 bases between them. The length of the CDR3 is 13 residues. In DNA form, the CDR3 reads TGTGCCAGCAGCTTAGTTCCTAATTCACCCCTCCACTTT. It is translated as CASSLVPNSPLHF.

The rearrangement joins TRBV28 to TRBJ1-1; D perhaps matches TRBD1 (5 bases). This CDR3 contains 17 residues. Germline values: CDR1 MDHEN, CDR2 SYDVKM. Deletions cut 2 bases from V and 0 bases from J, with 16 bases between. In DNA, the CDR3 is TGTGCCAGCAGTTTAACTTCCGGGGGGACGGTGAACACTGAAGCTTTCTTT. Its translation: CASSLTSGGTVNTEAFF.

This clone was recorded only once. The V call is TRBV9, the J call TRBJ1-6, with D unclear. V shed 0 bases and J shed 0 bases, with 10 bases lying between them. The CDR3 is 17 amino acids. In germline, CDR1 is SGDLS, CDR2 YYNGEE. The CDR3: CASSVGSDSSYNSPLHF. CDR3 bases: TGTGCCAGCAGCGTAGGGTCGGATAGCTCCTATAATTCACCCCTCCACTTT.

This chain connects TRBV5-1 to TRBJ2-2; D gene uncertain. This CDR3 is 12 amino acids long. The V end was cut by 6 bases, the J end by 2 bases, with 5 bases between. The V gene's germline CDR1 is SGHRS and CDR2 YFSETQ. CDR3 residues: CASKDNTGELFF. In nucleotides, the CDR3 is TGCGCCAGCAAAGACAACACCGGGGAGCTGTTTTTT.

This clone was detected once. This chain connects TRBV5-1 to TRBJ2-1; D is ambiguous. This CDR3 has 12 residues. Germline V gene lookup returns CDR1 SGHRS and CDR2 YFSETQ. Trimming took 2 bases from V and 4 from J, leaving 4 bases between them. The CDR3 DNA follows: TGCGCCAGCAGCTTACAGTACAATGAGCAGTTCTTC. It translates to CASSLQYNEQFF.